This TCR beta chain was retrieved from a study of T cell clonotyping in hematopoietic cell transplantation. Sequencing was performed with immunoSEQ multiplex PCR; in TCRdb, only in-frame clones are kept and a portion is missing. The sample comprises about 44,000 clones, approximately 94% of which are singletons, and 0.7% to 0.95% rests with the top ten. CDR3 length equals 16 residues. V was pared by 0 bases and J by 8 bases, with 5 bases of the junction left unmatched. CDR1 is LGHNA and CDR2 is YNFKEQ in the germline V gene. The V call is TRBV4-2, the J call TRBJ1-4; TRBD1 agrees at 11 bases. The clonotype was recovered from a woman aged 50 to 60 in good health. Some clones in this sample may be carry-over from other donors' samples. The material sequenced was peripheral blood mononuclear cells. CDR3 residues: CASSQDTGQGEEKLFF. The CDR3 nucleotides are TGTGCCAGCAGCCAAGATACGGGACAGGGGGAAGAAAAACTGTTTTTT.